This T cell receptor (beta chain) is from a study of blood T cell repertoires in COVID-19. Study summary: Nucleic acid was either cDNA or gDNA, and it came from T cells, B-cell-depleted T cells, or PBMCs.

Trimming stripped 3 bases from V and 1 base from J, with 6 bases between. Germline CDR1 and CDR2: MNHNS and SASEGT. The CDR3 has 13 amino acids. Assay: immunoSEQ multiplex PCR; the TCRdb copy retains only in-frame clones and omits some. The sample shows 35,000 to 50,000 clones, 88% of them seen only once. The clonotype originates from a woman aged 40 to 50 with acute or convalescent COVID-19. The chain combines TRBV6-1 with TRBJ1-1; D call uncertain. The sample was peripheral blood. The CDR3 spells CASSDRENTEAFF. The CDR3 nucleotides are TGTGCCAGCAGTGACCGGGAGAACACTGAAGCTTTCTTT.